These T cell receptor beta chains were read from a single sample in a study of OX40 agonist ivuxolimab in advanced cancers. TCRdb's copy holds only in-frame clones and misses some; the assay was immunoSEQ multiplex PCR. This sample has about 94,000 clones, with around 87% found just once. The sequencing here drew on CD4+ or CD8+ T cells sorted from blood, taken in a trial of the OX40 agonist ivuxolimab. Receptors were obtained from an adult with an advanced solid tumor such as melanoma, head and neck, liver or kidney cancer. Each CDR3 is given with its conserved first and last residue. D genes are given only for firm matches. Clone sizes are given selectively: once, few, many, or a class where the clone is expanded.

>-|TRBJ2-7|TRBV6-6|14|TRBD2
TGTGCCAGCTGTAGCGGGGGGTCCTCCTACGAGCAGTACTTC
CASCSGGSSYEQYF
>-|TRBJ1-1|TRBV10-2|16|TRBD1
TGCGCCAGCAGTGATTTCGGGGGCAGGGGGCTCACTGAAGCTTTCTTT
CASSDFGGRGLTEAFF
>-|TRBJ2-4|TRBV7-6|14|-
TGTGTCAACCAGAGGGAACTAGCCAAAAACATTCAGTACTTC
CVNQRELAKNIQYF
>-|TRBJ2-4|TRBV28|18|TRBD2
TGTGCCAGCAGGGCCGGGACTAGCCGCAGTCTAGCCAAAAACATTCAGTACTTC
CASRAGTSRSLAKNIQYF
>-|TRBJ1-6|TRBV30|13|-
TGTGCCTGGAGTCCGGACGGTAATTCACCCCTCCACTTT
CAWSPDGNSPLHF
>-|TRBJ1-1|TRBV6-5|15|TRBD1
TGTGCCAGCAGCCGTAAAGGGACAGGGTTTACTGAAGCTTTCTTT
CASSRKGTGFTEAFF
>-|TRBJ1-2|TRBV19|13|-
TGTGCCAGTAGTATACCGGGTCTGGGAAGCTACACCTTC
CASSIPGLGSYTF
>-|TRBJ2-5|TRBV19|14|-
TGTGCCAGTAGTAGCGCGGGGAACCAAGAGACCCAGTACTTC
CASSSAGNQETQYF
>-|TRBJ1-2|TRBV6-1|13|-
TGTGCCAGCAGCCCCGGGCGGGGGCTTGGCCACACCTTC
CASSPGRGLGHTF
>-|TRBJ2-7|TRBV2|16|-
TGTGCCAGCAGCGATTCATGGGCGGGACCCTCCTACGAGCAGTACTTC
CASSDSWAGPSYEQYF
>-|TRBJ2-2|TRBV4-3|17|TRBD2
TGCGCCAGCAGCCAAGATTCGAGCGGGGGGTACACCGGGGAGCTGTTTTTT
CASSQDSSGGYTGELFF
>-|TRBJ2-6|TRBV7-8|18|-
TGTGCCAGCAGCTTAGCGATTTCCTGGACCTCTGGGGCCAACGTCCTGACTTTC
CASSLAISWTSGANVLTF
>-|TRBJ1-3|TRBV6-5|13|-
TGTGCCAGCTCGCTCGGATTTGGAAACACCATATATTTT
CASSLGFGNTIYF
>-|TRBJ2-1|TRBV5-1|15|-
TGCGCCAGCAGCTTTCCACAGGGTCGGCACAATGAGCAGTTCTTC
CASSFPQGRHNEQFF
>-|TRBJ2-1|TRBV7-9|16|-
TGTGCCAGCAGCTTAGCACAGGCGACAGGTCGGGGTGAGCAGTTCTTC
CASSLAQATGRGEQFF
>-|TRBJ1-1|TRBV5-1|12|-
TGCGCCAGCAGCTTTCAGAACACTGAAGCTTTCTTT
CASSFQNTEAFF
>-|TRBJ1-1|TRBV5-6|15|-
TGTGCCAGCAGCTTACCGGGGCCGGGGGGCACTGAAGCTTTCTTT
CASSLPGPGGTEAFF
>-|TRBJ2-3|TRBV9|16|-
TGTGCCAGCAGCGTAGCTCGGGGTTCGTTCACAGATACGCAGTATTTT
CASSVARGSFTDTQYF
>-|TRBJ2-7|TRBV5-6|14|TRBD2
TGTGCCAGCAGCCCCGGGGGGAAATCCTACGAGCAGTACTTC
CASSPGGKSYEQYF
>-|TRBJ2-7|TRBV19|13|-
TGTGCCAGTAGTCCCGGGTCTCCTCCAGGGCAGTACTTC
CASSPGSPPGQYF
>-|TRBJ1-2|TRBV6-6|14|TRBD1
TGTGCCAGCAGTTACCCGGGACAGGAAAATGGCTACACCTTC
CASSYPGQENGYTF
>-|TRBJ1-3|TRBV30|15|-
TGTGCCTGGAGTCCCGATGGGAGGACCGGAAACACCATATATTTT
CAWSPDGRTGNTIYF
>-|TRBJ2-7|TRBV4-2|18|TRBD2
TGTGCCAGCAGCCCAAGCCCAGCGGGGGGGCTAAGGTCCTACGAGCAGTACTTC
CASSPSPAGGLRSYEQYF
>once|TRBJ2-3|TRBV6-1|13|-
TGTGCCAGCAGTGATTCATTCACAGATACGCAGTATTTT
CASSDSFTDTQYF
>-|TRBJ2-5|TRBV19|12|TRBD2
TGTGCCAGTAGTTACGGGGGGGAGACCCAGTACTTC
CASSYGGETQYF
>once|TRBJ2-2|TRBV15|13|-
TGTGCCACCAGCAGCTTCCCCCCCGGGGAGCTGTTTTTT
CATSSFPPGELFF
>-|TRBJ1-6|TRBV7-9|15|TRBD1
TGTGCCAGCAGCCACGGGACAGGCGGTAATTCACCCCTCCACTTT
CASSHGTGGNSPLHF
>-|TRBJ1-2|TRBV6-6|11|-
TGTGCCAGCAGTTACACTGGGGAGTACACCTTC
CASSYTGEYTF
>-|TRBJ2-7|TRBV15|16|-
TGTGCCACCAGCAGAGATATCGTTCAGAGCGCCTACGAGCAGTACTTC
CATSRDIVQSAYEQYF
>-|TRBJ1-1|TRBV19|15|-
TGTGCCAGTACCTCGGACGGATTAGCGTCTCGGGCAGCTTTCTTT
CASTSDGLASRAAFF
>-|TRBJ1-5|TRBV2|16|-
TGTGCCAGCAGCCAAAGGGGAAGCTATAGCAATCAGCCCCAGCATTTT
CASSQRGSYSNQPQHF
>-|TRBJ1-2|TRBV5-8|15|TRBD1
TGTGCCAGCAGCTTGGGTACAGGGGTTCCTTATGGCTACACCTTC
CASSLGTGVPYGYTF
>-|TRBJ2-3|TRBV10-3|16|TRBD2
TGTGCCTCCAGCACTAGCGGGGGAGGAGGAACAGATACGCAGTATTTT
CASSTSGGGGTDTQYF
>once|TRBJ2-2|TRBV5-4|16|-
TGTGCCAGCAGCCGCGGGGGGACAGGGAACACCGGGGAGCTGTTTTTT
CASSRGGTGNTGELFF
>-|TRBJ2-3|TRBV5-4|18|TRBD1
TGTGCCAGCAGCTTAGGCCCCCGACAGGGGGCCAACACAGATACGCAGTATTTT
CASSLGPRQGANTDTQYF
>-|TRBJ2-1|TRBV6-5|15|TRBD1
TGTGCCAGCAGGCCCACAGGGGGCCCCTACAATGAGCAGTTCTTC
CASRPTGGPYNEQFF
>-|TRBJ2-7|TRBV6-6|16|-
TGTGCCAGCAGTCTTTCAACAGGTTTGAAAGAGTACGAGCAGTACTTC
CASSLSTGLKEYEQYF
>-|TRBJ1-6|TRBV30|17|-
TGTGCCTGGAGTCCACCCCCGGGGCTGCGACCCTCTTCACCCCTCCACTTT
CAWSPPPGLRPSSPLHF
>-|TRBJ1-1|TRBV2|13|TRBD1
TGTGCCAGCAGCGACAGGGGTGGAACTGAAGCTTTCTTT
CASSDRGGTEAFF
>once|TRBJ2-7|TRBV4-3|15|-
TGCGCCAGCAGCCAAGAACACCCCAGCCCTTACGAGCAGTACTTC
CASSQEHPSPYEQYF
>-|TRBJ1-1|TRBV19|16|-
TGTGCCAGTAGTTGGCGGGGCAGACAAGAGAACACTGAAGCTTTCTTT
CASSWRGRQENTEAFF
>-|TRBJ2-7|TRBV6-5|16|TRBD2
TGTGCCAGCAGTTACGCGGGGACTAGCGGGGCCTACGAGCAGTACTTC
CASSYAGTSGAYEQYF
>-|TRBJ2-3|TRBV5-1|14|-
TGCGCCAGCAGCTATTCTTTGGGGGGCGATACGCAGTATTTT
CASSYSLGGDTQYF
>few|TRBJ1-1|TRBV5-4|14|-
TGTGCCAGCAGCTTTGGGGGACTGAACACTGAAGCTTTCTTT
CASSFGGLNTEAFF
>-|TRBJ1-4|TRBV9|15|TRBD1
TGTGCCAGCAGCACAAACAGGGGAATGGGTGAAAAACTGTTTTTT
CASSTNRGMGEKLFF
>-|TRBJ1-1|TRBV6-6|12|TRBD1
TGTGCCAGCATACAGGGGGGGACTGAAGCTTTCTTT
CASIQGGTEAFF
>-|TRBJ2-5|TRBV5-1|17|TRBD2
TGCGCCAGCAGCGCGCGCGGACAGCGGGGGAGCCAAGAGACCCAGTACTTC
CASSARGQRGSQETQYF
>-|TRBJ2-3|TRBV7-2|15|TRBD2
TGTGCCAGCAGACTAGCGGGGGCCTCCACAGATACGCAGTATTTT
CASRLAGASTDTQYF
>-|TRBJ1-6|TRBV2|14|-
TGTGCCAGCTACCTCGGGGCCTATAATTCACCCCTCCACTTT
CASYLGAYNSPLHF